These 20 T cell receptor beta chains were all obtained from the same sample, sequenced in a study of PD-1 blockade in classical Hodgkin lymphoma. Time point reported: cycle 4 day 1 (C4D1), after five to seven weeks of nivolumab. Relapse after autologous stem cell transplantation occurred in every patient, and brentuximab vedotin exposure varied. TCRdb's table, derived via immunoSEQ multiplex PCR, lists solely in-frame clones and lacks some. Here the sample spans tens of thousands of clones, around 80% being singletons. The starting material was peripheral blood mononuclear cells (PBMCs), obtained before the fourth cycle of nivolumab. These receptors originate from a human donor with classical Hodgkin lymphoma.

CDR3 residues: CASSPQGVYNEQFF. CDR3 DNA sequence: TGTGCCAGCAGCCCGCAGGGAGTCTACAATGAGCAGTTCTTC. V and J are TRBV5-6 and TRBJ2-1; D could derive from TRBD1 or TRBD2 (5 bases each). Germline V gives CDR1 SGHDT, CDR2 YYEEEE. CDR3 length: 14 residues. The ends were cut back, 4 bases at V and 3 bases at J, with 11 bases in the middle.

The chain carries TRBV11-2 and TRBJ2-3; 10 bases fit TRBD1. CDR1 is SGHAT and CDR2 is FQNNGV in the germline V gene. The CDR3 covers 16 residues. V was clipped by 2 bases and J by 4 bases; unmatched bases: 6. CDR3 in amino acids: CASSLLGQGVADTQYF. CDR3 bases: TGTGCCAGCAGCTTACTCGGACAGGGGGTGGCAGATACGCAGTATTTT.

J is TRBJ2-7 and V is TRBV7-6, with D possibly called TRBD1 or TRBD2 (6 bases each). V lost 1 base and J lost 3, with 10 bases in between. CDR1 and CDR2 (germline): SGHVS, FNYEAQ. The CDR3 loop spans 14 amino acids. The CDR3 loop is CASSLDEGGYEQYF. CDR3 sequence (DNA): TGTGCCAGCAGCTTAGATGAGGGGGGCTACGAGCAGTACTTC.

This chain connects TRBV7-3 to TRBJ2-3, with 8 bases that match TRBD2. The CDR3 has 15 amino acids. Unmatched junction bases numbered 6, after V lost 3 bases and J lost 4 bases. Germline CDR1 reads SGHTA; CDR2 reads FQGTGA. As DNA, the CDR3 is TGTGCCAGCAGCTTGGCGTCCGGGGGGGCAGATACGCAGTATTTT. This encodes CASSLASGGADTQYF.

This chain connects TRBV2 to TRBJ2-7; 9 nucleotides line up with TRBD1. The CDR3 extends over 13 amino acids. Losses at the gene ends were 6 bases for V and 4 bases for J; bases not matched to a gene: 4. CDR1 and CDR2 (germline): SNHLY, FYNNEI. DNA of the CDR3: TGTGCCAGCAGGCCGGGACAGGGATACGAGCAGTACTTC. Translation gives CASRPGQGYEQYF.

The chain is built from TRBV7-2 and TRBJ1-6; 7 bases fit TRBD1. The CDR3 has 16 amino acids. Losses at the gene ends were 2 bases for V and 9 bases for J; bases not matched to a gene: 10. In germline, CDR1 is SGHTA, CDR2 FQGNSA. Here the CDR3 reads CASSLSRDSLSSPLHF. CDR3 sequence (DNA): TGTGCCAGCAGCTTATCCCGGGACAGCTTAAGTTCACCCCTCCACTTT.

Only a few counts were recorded for this clone. The chain links TRBV7-2 to TRBJ2-5; 14 bases are shared with TRBD2. This CDR3 has 15 amino acids. V shed 5 bases and J 4 bases; nucleotides not matched to a gene: 3. Germline loops: CDR1 SGHTA, CDR2 FQGNSA. The CDR3 nucleotides read TGTGCCAGCAGCGTGACTAGCGGGGGGGCAGAGACCCAGTACTTC. It specifies CASSVTSGGAETQYF.

This chain links TRBV30 with TRBJ2-3, with D tentatively TRBD2 (7 bases). The CDR3 loop spans 15 amino acids. Trimming removed 1 base at V and 5 bases at J, with 16 bases between. From germline, CDR1 is GTSNPN and CDR2 SVGIG (reference sequence). CDR3 DNA: TGTGCCTGGAGTGCTCACGGGGGGCAGGAAGATACGCAGTATTTT. Protein: CAWSAHGGQEDTQYF.

The rearrangement uses TRBV27 and TRBJ2-2, with a possible D match to TRBD1 (5 bases). The germline V gene encodes CDR1 MNHEY and CDR2 SMNVEV (reference sequence). The CDR3 spans 16 residues. Trimming cost V 3 bases and J 1 base, with 12 bases left between them. CDR3 DNA: TGTGCCAGCAGTTTTTGGCAGGGCAGGAACACCGGGGAGCTGTTTTTT. This codes for CASSFWQGRNTGELFF.

The rearrangement joins TRBV12-5 to TRBJ2-3, with D possibly TRBD1 on 6 matching bases. The CDR3 is 14 residues long. V was cut by 6 bases and J by 0 bases, with 10 bases left in between. CDR1 and CDR2 (germline): LGHNT, FRNRAP. DNA for the CDR3: TGTGCTAGTGGCTCCGGACAGAGCACAGATACGCAGTATTTT. Residues: CASGSGQSTDTQYF. Complete variable domain (other parts from reference TRBV12-5 and TRBJ2-3): DARVTQTPRHKVTEMGQEVTMRCQPILGHNTVFWYRQTMMQGLELLAYFRNRAPLDDSGMPKDRFSAEMPDATLATLKIQPSEPRDSAVYFCASGSGQSTDTQYFGPGTRLTVL.

This clone has more than one count but fewer than ten. This chain joins TRBV5-1 and TRBJ1-5; D possibly corresponds to TRBD1 (5 bases). Looked up from germline, CDR1 is SGHRS and CDR2 is YFSETQ. The germline V and J ends were trimmed by 0 bases and 5 bases, with 12 bases remaining between them. The CDR3 is 15 residues long. The DNA of the CDR3 is TGCGCCAGCAGCTTGGAAGGGGCCGCGGATCAGCCCCAGCATTTT. It yields the protein CASSLEGAADQPQHF.

V gene TRBV19 combines with J gene TRBJ1-6, with D possibly being TRBD1 (6 bases). The CDR3 consists of 14 residues. Trimming took off 10 bases at V and 7 bases at J, with 17 bases between the two ends. Germline V lookup: CDR1 LNHDA, CDR2 SQIVND (reference sequence). The CDR3 sequence: CATSEDSRNSPLHF. CDR3 in DNA: TGTGCCACCTCCGAGGACAGTAGGAATTCACCCCTCCACTTT.

The chain combines TRBV11-3 with TRBJ2-3; 7 nucleotides match TRBD1. Germline CDR1 is SGHNT and CDR2 is YENEEA. With 5 bases clipped from V and 0 bases from J, the junction kept 5 bases outside the gene matches. The CDR3 extends over 15 amino acids. The CDR3 protein is CASSERTGSTDTQYF. The CDR3 DNA reads as TGTGCCAGCAGCGAAAGGACAGGCAGCACAGATACGCAGTATTTT.

V gene TRBV7-6 combines with J gene TRBJ2-1; D gene uncertain. Looked up from germline, CDR1 is SGHVS and CDR2 is FNYEAQ. The CDR3 spans 13 residues. The germline V and J ends were trimmed by 0 bases and 16 bases, with 16 bases remaining between them. The CDR3 region has the DNA TGTGCCAGCAGCTTAGCGCTTCCGGGTCCTCCTTTCTTC. Amino acids: CASSLALPGPPFF.

The sample holds one count of this clone. The chain carries TRBV4-1 and TRBJ2-3, with 8 bases fitting TRBD2. V dropped 6 bases and J dropped 2; count of bases not matched to a gene: 10. This CDR3 is built from 16 residues. Germline CDR1 and CDR2: MGHRA and YSYEKL. The CDR3 reads CASRRDGGGYTDTQYF. CDR3 nucleotide sequence: TGCGCCAGCAGACGAGACGGCGGGGGGTACACAGATACGCAGTATTTT.

This clone rates as medium-sized. The chain uses TRBV4-3 and TRBJ2-7, with TRBD1 matching over 8 bases. Trimming at V came to 4 bases and at J to 4 bases, leaving 9 bases not matched to a gene. Germline lookup yields CDR1 LGHNA and CDR2 YSLEER. The CDR3 totals 15 residues. The CDR3 reads CASSPDRGSYYEQYF. CDR3 bases: TGCGCCAGCAGCCCTGACAGGGGTTCCTATTACGAGCAGTACTTC.

This chain connects TRBV5-1 to TRBJ2-3; no clear D. The CDR3 length is 13 residues. The germline V and J ends were trimmed by 5 bases and 1 base, with 8 bases remaining between them. Germline V gene lookup returns CDR1 SGHRS and CDR2 YFSETQ. CDR3 amino acids: CASSYAGTDTQYF. The CDR3 DNA sequence: TGCGCCAGCAGTTACGCTGGCACAGATACGCAGTATTTT.

The chain couples TRBV7-2 to TRBJ2-2, with D possibly TRBD2 on 7 matching bases. Per germline, CDR1 SGHTA and CDR2 FQGNSA. This CDR3 region has 15 residues. V was trimmed by 5 bases and J by 6 bases, leaving 16 bases between them. CDR3 loop: CASSHGGGVAGELFF. CDR3 nucleotide sequence: TGTGCCAGCAGCCATGGGGGGGGCGTTGCCGGGGAGCTGTTTTTT.

This rearrangement joins TRBV5-8 to TRBJ2-5; D is possibly TRBD1 (5 bases). Trimming removed 4 bases from V and 3 bases from J, with 19 bases in between. There are 16 residues in the CDR3. Looked up from germline, CDR1 is SGHTS and CDR2 is YDEGEE. The CDR3 is CASSHPRQGRKETQYF. CDR3 coding DNA: TGTGCCAGCAGCCATCCTCGCCAGGGCAGGAAAGAGACCCAGTACTTC.

The chain is built from TRBV18 and TRBJ2-5; D is unclear. Trimming cost V 3 bases and J 1 base, with 15 bases left between them. The CDR3 is 16 residues long. Germline V gives CDR1 KGHSH, CDR2 LQKENI. CDR3 residues: CASSPSPSGSQETQYF. Here the CDR3 DNA reads TGTGCCAGCTCACCCTCACCCAGTGGCAGCCAAGAGACCCAGTACTTC. Full variable domain (outside the CDR3, taken from reference TRBV18 and TRBJ2-5): NAGVMQNPRHLVRRRGQEARLRCSPMKGHSHVYWYRQLPEEGLKFMVYLQKENIIDESGMPKERFSAEFPKEGPSILRIQQVVRGDSAAYFCASSPSPSGSQETQYFGPGTRLLVL.